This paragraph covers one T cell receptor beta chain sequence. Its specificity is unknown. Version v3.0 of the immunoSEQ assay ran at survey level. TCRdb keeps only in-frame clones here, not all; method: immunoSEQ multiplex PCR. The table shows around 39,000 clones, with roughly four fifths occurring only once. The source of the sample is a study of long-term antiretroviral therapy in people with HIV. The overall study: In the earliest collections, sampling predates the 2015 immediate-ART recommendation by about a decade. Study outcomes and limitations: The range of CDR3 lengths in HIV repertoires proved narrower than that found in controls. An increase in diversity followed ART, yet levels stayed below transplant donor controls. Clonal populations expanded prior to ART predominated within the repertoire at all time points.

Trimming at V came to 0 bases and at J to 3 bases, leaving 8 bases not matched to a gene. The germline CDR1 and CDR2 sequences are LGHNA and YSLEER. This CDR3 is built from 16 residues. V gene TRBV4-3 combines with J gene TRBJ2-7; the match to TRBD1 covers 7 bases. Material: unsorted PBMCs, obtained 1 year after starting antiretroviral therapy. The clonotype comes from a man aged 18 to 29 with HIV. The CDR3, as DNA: TGCGCCAGCAGCCAAGATGTCGGGACAGCGCACTACGAGCAGTACTTC. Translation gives CASSQDVGTAHYEQYF.